This T cell receptor (beta chain) appears in the sequencing data of a study of cytomegalovirus exposure and HLA in healthy donors. Whole-study results and caveats: Later on, a genetic analysis was performed. It linked a missense variant in DCLRE1C with V- and J-gene trimming of TCR beta. Analyses of presence/absence relied on an assumption of roughly uniform sequencing depth across donors.

To note about this clone: The target antigen is unknown.

PCR was performed using 60 Vbeta and 13 Jbeta primers. Data came from immunoSEQ multiplex PCR; TCRdb stores just in-frame clones and leaves some out. The sample carries approximately 120,000 clones, 60% to 75% recorded once. Germline CDR1 and CDR2: SGHDT and YYEEEE. This CDR3 is built from 14 residues. V dropped 2 bases and J dropped 8 bases, with 16 bases sitting between them. The TCR comes from a woman aged 45-65 years in good health and CMV-seropositive. V and J are TRBV5-6 and TRBJ1-2; D is uncertain. Sequencing used PBMCs. The CDR3 DNA sequence: TGTGCCAGCAGCTTATTGGTAGCCTCGGAAGGCTACACCTTC. The encoded protein is CASSLLVASEGYTF.